This T cell receptor (beta chain) was recovered during a study of hypomethylating agent response in myelodysplastic syndrome. About the study: Patients received azacitidine (about 70% of the 11) or decitabine (3 of 11). Study-wide findings and caveats: Control donors' ages did not match those of MDS patients. More novel clonotypes appeared in responders; more contracted clonotypes appeared in non-responders after treatment. The cohort was small, with only around eleven patients analyzed.

J lost 2 bases, V lost 6 bases, and 5 bases had no gene match. Germline assignment: CDR1 MNHNY and CDR2 SVGAGI (reference sequence). The CDR3 has 14 amino acids. Note on this clone: Its antigen is not identified.

Profiled with immunoSEQ multiplex PCR; TCRdb holds only in-frame clones, not every one. The sample comprises under 5,500 clones, roughly four fifths of which are singletons, and 18% rests with the top ten. This receptor was obtained from a human donor with myelodysplastic syndrome. The chain employs TRBV6-6 and TRBJ2-7, with 9 bases aligning to TRBD2. Here the sequenced sample was bone marrow, taken before or after starting hypomethylating agent treatment for myelodysplastic syndrome (not recorded which). CDR3: CASSLAGVAYEQYF. The CDR3 DNA reads as TGTGCCAGCAGCTTAGCGGGAGTTGCCTACGAGCAGTACTTC.